These 17 T cell receptor beta chains were all obtained from the same sample, sequenced in a study of response to subunit inactivated influenza vaccine. TCRdb reprocessed the RT-PCR reads via MiXCR and lists one record per CDR3 protein. The sample comprises almost 600,000 distinct CDR3 sequences, 14% of which are singletons, and around 10% rests with the top ten. Sequenced material: PBMCs from blood, taken roughly 12 days after vaccination. These receptors originate from a middle-aged man who received an inactivated influenza vaccine.

Many counts were recorded for this clonotype. V gene TRBV5-6 combines with J gene TRBJ2-1, with 7 bases fitting TRBD2. The CDR3 spans 16 residues. The V gene's germline CDR1 is SGHDT and CDR2 YYEEEE. The J segment lost 5 bases and the V segment lost 5 bases, leaving 13 bases of the junction unmatched. DNA of the CDR3: TGTGCCAGCAGTCTTCTCCGGGACTACCTCAACAATGAGCAGTTCTTC. It translates to CASSLLRDYLNNEQFF.

V is TRBV6-1 and J is TRBJ1-1, with D possibly being TRBD1 (5 bases). The CDR3 contains 14 residues. Trimming shortened V by 7 bases and J by 4 bases, and 16 bases separated the two germline ends. The germline V gene encodes CDR1 MNHNS and CDR2 SASEGT. CDR3 in amino acids: CASIPTGGSTEAFF. CDR3 DNA: TGTGCCAGCATCCCGACGGGGGGTTCCACTGAAGCTTTCTTT.

This clonotype was seen a few times. V and J are TRBV3-1 and TRBJ2-1, with a tentative D call TRBD1 (6 bases). Looked up from germline, CDR1 is LGHDT and CDR2 is YNNKEL (reference sequence). Deletions cut 4 bases from V and 14 bases from J, with 15 bases between. The CDR3 runs to 12 residues. This CDR3 is CASSPATGWKFF. The CDR3 DNA sequence: TGTGCCAGCAGCCCGGCTACAGGGTGGAAGTTCTTC.

The chain employs TRBV7-9 and TRBJ2-7; either TRBD1 or TRBD2 may fit D (5 bases each). Trimming took off 1 base at V and 2 bases at J, with 9 bases between the two ends. The V gene's germline CDR1 is SEHNR and CDR2 FQNEAQ (reference sequence). This CDR3 has 14 amino acids. Written as DNA, the CDR3 is TGTGCCAGCAGCTTAGATGGGGACCCCTACGAGCAGTACTTC. Translating it yields CASSLDGDPYEQYF.

The rearrangement uses TRBV10-3 and TRBJ2-2; TRBD2 agrees at 8 bases. V gave up 0 bases and J gave up 4 bases; unmatched junction bases: 7. This CDR3 contains 17 residues. CDR1 and CDR2 (germline): ENHRY, SYGVKD. CDR3 amino acids: CAISESILAVVTGELFF. In DNA, the CDR3 is TGTGCCATCAGTGAGTCGATACTAGCGGTCGTCACCGGGGAGCTGTTTTTT.

In the case of this clonotype: This may arise from a read error, as a much more abundant clone is one base away. This chain links TRBV5-5 with TRBJ2-2; D is undetermined. Germline CDR1 and CDR2: SGHKS and YYEKEE (reference sequence). Trimming left V 0 bases short and J 7 bases short, with 4 bases between. The CDR3 is 12 residues long. The CDR3 sequence is CASSLADGELFF. The CDR3 coding sequence is TGTGCCAGCAGCTTGGCGGACGGGGAGCTGTTTTTT. Together with reference TRBV5-5 and TRBJ2-2, the CDR3 gives the full variable domain: DAGVTQSPTHLIKTRGQQVTLRCSPISGHKSVSWYQQVLGQGPQFIFQYYEKEERGRGNFPDRFSARQFPNYSSELNVNALLLGDSALYLCASSLADGELFFGEGSRLTVL.

This clonotype has only a few counts. DNA of the CDR3: TGTGCCAGCAGTTACGTGGGGGGGGCGTCCTACGAGCAGTACTTC. Encoded protein: CASSYVGGASYEQYF. The chain joins TRBV6-2 or TRBV6-3 to TRBJ2-7; D may be TRBD2 (7 bases). CDR1 is MNHEY and CDR2 is SVGEGT in the germline V gene. The CDR3 length is 15 residues. The ends were cut back, 2 bases at V and 1 base at J, with 12 bases in the middle.

V usage is TRBV2 and J usage is TRBJ2-1, with 8 bases that match TRBD2. Germline V CDR1 and CDR2: SNHLY, FYNNEI. This CDR3 region has 16 residues. After removal of 5 bases from V and 2 bases from J, the junction contained 8 bases not matched to a gene. The CDR3 DNA sequence: TGTGCCAGCAGTCCGCAGCGGGGGCTTACCTACAATGAGCAGTTCTTC. Its translation: CASSPQRGLTYNEQFF. Looking up the rest from reference TRBV2 and TRBJ2-1 gives the full variable domain: EPEVTQTPSHQVTQMGQEVILRCVPISNHLYFYWYRQILGQKVEFLVSFYNNEISEKSEIFDDQFSVERPDGSNFTLKIRSTKLEDSAMYFCASSPQRGLTYNEQFFGPGTRLTVL.

This clonotype appeared a few times. This chain connects TRBV18 to TRBJ2-1; TRBD1 aligns across 8 bases. CDR1 is KGHSH, CDR2 LQKENI, per germline. The CDR3 loop spans 15 amino acids. The junction had 8 bases not matched to a gene; V was cut back by 6 bases and J by 4 bases. The CDR3 coding sequence is TGTGCCAGCTCCAACAGGGGGAATGGATACAATGAGCAGTTCTTC. It yields the protein CASSNRGNGYNEQFF.

This clonotype was picked up a small number of times. The chain recombines TRBV7-9 with TRBJ2-7; no clear D. V was pared by 4 bases and J by 0 bases, with 10 bases between. CDR3 length equals 14 residues. Germline V CDR1 and CDR2: SEHNR, FQNEAQ (reference sequence). CDR3 sequence: CASSSWGNSYEQYF. CDR3 bases: TGTGCCAGCAGCTCTTGGGGAAACTCCTACGAGCAGTACTTC.

V is TRBV28 and J is TRBJ2-3; tentatively, D is TRBD1 (5 bases). CDR3 size: 16 residues. V was clipped by 3 bases and J by 0 bases, with 13 bases between them. Germline lookup yields CDR1 MDHEN and CDR2 SYDVKM. The CDR3 region has the DNA TGTGCCAGCAGTTTTTCGCCAGGGCTGAGCACAGATACGCAGTATTTT. Translation gives CASSFSPGLSTDTQYF.

This clonotype was observed many times. The chain couples TRBV5-6 to TRBJ1-5, with 9 bases lining up with TRBD1. CDR3 length: 16 residues. Germline assignment: CDR1 SGHDT and CDR2 YYEEEE. Trimming took 2 bases from V and 5 from J; bases not matched to a gene: 8. CDR3 in DNA: TGTGCCAGCAGCTTCAACCGGGACAGGGTGTATCAGCCCCAGCATTTT. Amino acids: CASSFNRDRVYQPQHF.

This clonotype has at least ten counts. The chain couples TRBV27 to TRBJ2-1; 10 nucleotides agree with TRBD1. Germline CDR1 is MNHEY and CDR2 is SMNVEV (reference sequence). The V gene end was trimmed by 8 bases and the J gene end by 4 bases; junction bases not matched to a gene: 8. The CDR3 loop spans 15 amino acids. CDR3 residues: CASHTGTGVYNEQFF. CDR3 DNA sequence: TGTGCCAGCCATACCGGGACAGGGGTATACAATGAGCAGTTCTTC.

The J gene is TRBJ1-5, the V gene TRBV24-1; the D gene is possibly TRBD1 (6 bases). Germline V gives CDR1 KGHDR, CDR2 SFDVKD. CDR3 length equals 13 residues. The V and J ends lost 6 bases and 5 bases respectively, with 10 bases between them. The CDR3 DNA is TGTGCCACCAGTCCGACAGGATATCAGCCCCAGCATTTT. It yields the protein CATSPTGYQPQHF.

This clonotype was observed a handful of times. V and J are TRBV18 and TRBJ1-6; TRBD1 is a possible D gene (6 bases). The V end was cut by 3 bases, the J end by 13 bases, with 16 bases between. This CDR3 comprises 14 residues. Germline-derived CDR1 and CDR2 are KGHSH and LQKENI. CDR3 sequence: CASSPAGGGHPLHF. CDR3 sequence (DNA): TGTGCCAGCTCACCGGCAGGTGGGGGACACCCCCTCCACTTT.

The rearrangement joins TRBV28 to TRBJ1-2; D is unresolved. This CDR3 contains 14 residues. V was pared by 5 bases and J by 1 base, with 11 bases between. Germline values: CDR1 MDHEN, CDR2 SYDVKM. The CDR3 reads CASSPTTSNYGYTF. CDR3 coding DNA: TGTGCCAGCAGTCCGACGACTAGTAACTATGGCTACACCTTC.

This clonotype turned up a few times. The chain has TRBV11-2 and TRBJ2-6; D is ambiguous. CDR1 SGHAT and CDR2 FQNNGV come from the germline V gene. Trimming took off 0 bases at V and 2 bases at J, with 8 bases between the two ends. This CDR3 has 16 residues. In DNA form, the CDR3 reads TGTGCCAGCAGCTTAGATCGGGCAACTGGGGCCAACGTCCTGACTTTC. Protein sequence: CASSLDRATGANVLTF.